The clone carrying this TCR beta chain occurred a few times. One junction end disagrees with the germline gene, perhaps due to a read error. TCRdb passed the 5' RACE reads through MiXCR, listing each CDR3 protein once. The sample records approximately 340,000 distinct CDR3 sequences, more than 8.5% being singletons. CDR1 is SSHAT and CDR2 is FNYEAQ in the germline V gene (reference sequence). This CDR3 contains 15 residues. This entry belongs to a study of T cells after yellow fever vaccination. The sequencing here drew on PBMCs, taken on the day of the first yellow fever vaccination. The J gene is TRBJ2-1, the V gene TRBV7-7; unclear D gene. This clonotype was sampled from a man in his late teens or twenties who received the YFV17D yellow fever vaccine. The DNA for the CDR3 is TGTGCTAGCAGCTTAGTCCTCACCAACTACAATGAGCAGTTCTTC. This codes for CASSLVLTNYNEQFF.